This T cell receptor beta chain comes out of a study of chemoradiotherapy in HPV16-positive cancers. Study-level points and caveats: Better recurrence-free survival went with HPV-responsive T-cell expansion in HPV16-positive patients. Only a couple of HPV16-positive patients supplied the functional HPV-specificity definition. Candidate HPV-specific clones and E7-related TCR motifs grew in tumor during treatment.

This CDR3 is built from 15 residues. Germline values: CDR1 SNHLY, CDR2 FYNNEI. Trimming took 6 bases from V and 2 from J, leaving 14 bases between them. Data came from immunoSEQ multiplex PCR; TCRdb stores just in-frame clones and leaves some out. Of about 580 clones listed, roughly 84% are singletons. Over chemoradiotherapy, repertoires were sampled more than once. On this clone itself: Its antigen is not known.

The chain uses TRBV2 and TRBJ1-5; the D gene is possibly TRBD1 (5 bases). This clonotype was obtained from a human donor with HPV-associated anogenital cancer. Specimen: tumor tissue, collected from a patient who underwent chemoradiotherapy. CDR3 sequence reads: CASSIGVSGNQPQHF. For the CDR3, the DNA is TGTGCCAGCAGCATAGGGGTGAGCGGCAATCAGCCCCAGCATTTT.